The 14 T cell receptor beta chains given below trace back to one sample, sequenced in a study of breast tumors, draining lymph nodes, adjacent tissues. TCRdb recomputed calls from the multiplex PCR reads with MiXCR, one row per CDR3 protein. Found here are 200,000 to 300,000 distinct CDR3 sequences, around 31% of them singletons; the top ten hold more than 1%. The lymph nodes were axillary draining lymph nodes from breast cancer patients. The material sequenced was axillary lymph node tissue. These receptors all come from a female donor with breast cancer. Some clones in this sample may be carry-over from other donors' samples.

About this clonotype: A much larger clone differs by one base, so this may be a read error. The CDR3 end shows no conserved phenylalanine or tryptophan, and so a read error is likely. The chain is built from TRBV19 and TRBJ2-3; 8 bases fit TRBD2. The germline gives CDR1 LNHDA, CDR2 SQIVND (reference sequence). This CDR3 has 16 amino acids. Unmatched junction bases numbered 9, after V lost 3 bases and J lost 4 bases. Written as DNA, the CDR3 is TGTGCCAGTAGTATCCCGACGGGACTAGTCTCAGATACGCAGTATTCT. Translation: CASSIPTGLVSDTQYS.

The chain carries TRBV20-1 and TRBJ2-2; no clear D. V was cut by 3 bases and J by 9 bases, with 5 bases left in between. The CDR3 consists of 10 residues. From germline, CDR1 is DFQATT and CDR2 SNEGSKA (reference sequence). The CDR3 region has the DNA TGCAGTGCTAGCCATCGGGAGCTGTTTTTT. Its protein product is CSASHRELFF.

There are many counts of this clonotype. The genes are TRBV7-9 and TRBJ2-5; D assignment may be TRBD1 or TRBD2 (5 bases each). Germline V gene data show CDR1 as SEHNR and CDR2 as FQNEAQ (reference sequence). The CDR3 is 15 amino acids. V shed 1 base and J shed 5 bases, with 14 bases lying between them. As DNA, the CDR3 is TGTGCCAGCAGCTTAGTGGGGACCCGCACCGAGACCCAGTACTTC. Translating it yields CASSLVGTRTETQYF.

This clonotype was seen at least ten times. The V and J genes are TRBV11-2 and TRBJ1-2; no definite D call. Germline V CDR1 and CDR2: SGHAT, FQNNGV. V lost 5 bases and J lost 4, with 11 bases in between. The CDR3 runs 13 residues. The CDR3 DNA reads TGTGCCAGCAGCACAAGACCGGGCTATGGCTACACCTTC. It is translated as CASSTRPGYGYTF.

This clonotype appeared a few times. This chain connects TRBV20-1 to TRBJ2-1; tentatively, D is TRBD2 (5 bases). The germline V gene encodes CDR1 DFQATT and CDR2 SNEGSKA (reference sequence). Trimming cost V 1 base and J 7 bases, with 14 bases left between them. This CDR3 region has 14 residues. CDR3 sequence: CSARVSEKVNEQFF. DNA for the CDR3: TGCAGTGCTAGAGTTAGCGAGAAAGTTAATGAGCAGTTCTTC.

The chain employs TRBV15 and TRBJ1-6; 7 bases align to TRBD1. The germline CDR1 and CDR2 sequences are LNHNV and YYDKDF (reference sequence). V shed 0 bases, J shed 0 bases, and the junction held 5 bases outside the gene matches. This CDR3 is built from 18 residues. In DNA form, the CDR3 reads TGTGCCACCAGCAGAGATCAGGGGGGGAGCTCCTATAATTCACCCCTCCACTTT. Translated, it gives CATSRDQGGSSYNSPLHF.

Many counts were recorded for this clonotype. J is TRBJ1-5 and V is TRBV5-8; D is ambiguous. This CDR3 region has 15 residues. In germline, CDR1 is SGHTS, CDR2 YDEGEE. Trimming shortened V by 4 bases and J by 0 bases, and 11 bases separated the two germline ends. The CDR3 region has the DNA TGTGCCAGCAGCCCCGGGAGAAGTAGCAATCAGCCCCAGCATTTT. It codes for CASSPGRSSNQPQHF.

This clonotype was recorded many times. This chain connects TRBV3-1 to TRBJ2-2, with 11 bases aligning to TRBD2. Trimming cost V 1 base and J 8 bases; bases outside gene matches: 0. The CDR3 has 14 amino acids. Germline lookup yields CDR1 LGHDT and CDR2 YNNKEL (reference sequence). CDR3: CASSQASGRGELFF. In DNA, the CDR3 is TGTGCCAGCAGCCAAGCTAGCGGGAGGGGGGAGCTGTTTTTT.

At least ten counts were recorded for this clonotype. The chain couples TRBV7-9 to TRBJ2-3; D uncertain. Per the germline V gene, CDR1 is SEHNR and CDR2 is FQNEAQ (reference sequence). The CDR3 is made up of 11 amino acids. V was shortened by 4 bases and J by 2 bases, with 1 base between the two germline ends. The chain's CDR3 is CASSYTDTQYF. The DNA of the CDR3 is TGTGCCAGCAGCTACACAGATACGCAGTATTTT.

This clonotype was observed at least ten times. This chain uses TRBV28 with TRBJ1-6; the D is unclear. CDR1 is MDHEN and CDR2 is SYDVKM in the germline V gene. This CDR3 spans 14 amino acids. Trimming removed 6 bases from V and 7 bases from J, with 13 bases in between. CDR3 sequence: CASSRGVGNSPLHF. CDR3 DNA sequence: TGTGCCAGCAGCCGGGGTGTAGGGAATTCACCCCTCCACTTT.

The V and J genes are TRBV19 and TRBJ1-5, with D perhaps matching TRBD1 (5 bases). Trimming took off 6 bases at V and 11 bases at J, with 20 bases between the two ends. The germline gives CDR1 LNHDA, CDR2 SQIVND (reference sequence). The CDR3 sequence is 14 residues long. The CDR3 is CASSQQEAGETQHF. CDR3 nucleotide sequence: TGTGCCAGTAGCCAACAGGAGGCGGGGGAGACCCAGCATTTT. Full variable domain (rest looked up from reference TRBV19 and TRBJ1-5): DGGITQSPKYLFRKEGQNVTLSCEQNLNHDAMYWYRQDPGQGLRLIYYSQIVNDFQKGDIAEGYSVSREKKESFPLTVTSAQKNPTAFYLCASSQQEAGETQHFGDGTRLSIL.

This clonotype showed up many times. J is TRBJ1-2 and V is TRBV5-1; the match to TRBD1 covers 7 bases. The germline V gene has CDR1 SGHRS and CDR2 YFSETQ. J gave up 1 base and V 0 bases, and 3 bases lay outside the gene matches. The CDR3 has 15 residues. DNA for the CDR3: TGCGCCAGCAGCTTGGGACAGGGCAATAACTATGGCTACACCTTC. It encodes CASSLGQGNNYGYTF.

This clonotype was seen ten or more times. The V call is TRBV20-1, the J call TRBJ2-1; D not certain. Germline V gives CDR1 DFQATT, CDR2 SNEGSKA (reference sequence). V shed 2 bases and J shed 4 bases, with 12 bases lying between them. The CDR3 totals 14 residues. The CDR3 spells CSARLRLLYNEQFF. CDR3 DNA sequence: TGCAGTGCTAGATTGCGGCTCCTTTACAATGAGCAGTTCTTC.

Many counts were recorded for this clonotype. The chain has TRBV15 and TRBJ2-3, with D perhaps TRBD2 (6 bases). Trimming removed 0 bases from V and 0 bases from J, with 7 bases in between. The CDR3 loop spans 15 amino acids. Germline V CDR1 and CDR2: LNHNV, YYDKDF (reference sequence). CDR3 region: CATSRELASTDTQYF. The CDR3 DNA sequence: TGTGCCACCAGCAGAGAGCTAGCGAGCACAGATACGCAGTATTTT.